The entry below gives a single T cell receptor beta chain sequence along with its context. Antigen unknown. CDR1 is SGHVS, CDR2 FNYEAQ, per germline. V lost 10 bases, J lost 1 base, and 13 bases lay in between. This CDR3 comprises 13 residues. This sample stems from a study of T-cell reconstitution after alpha-beta-depleted transplantation in children. TCRbeta library construction was performed incorporating unique molecular identifiers. MiXCR, run by TCRdb on the PCR reads, gives a single entry per CDR3 protein. The sample yields 300,000 to 400,000 distinct CDR3 sequences, around 20% seen once. General study points: Among T cells one year after transplant, newly produced cells accounted for most counts and diversity.

The chain links TRBV7-6 to TRBJ1-1; D gene unclear. The sequencing used PBMCs, mostly from graft donor cells, collected 180 days after TCRalphabeta/CD19-depleted stem cell transplant. This sequence was found in a male patient aged 10 to 17 who had a stem cell transplant for acute lymphoblastic leukemia, so the T cells may come from the graft donor. The DNA of the CDR3 is TGTGCCATCTCGGCAATGGGGAACACTGAAGCTTTCTTT. Translated: CAISAMGNTEAFF. The whole variable domain, remainder taken from reference TRBV7-6 and TRBJ1-1, is GAGVSQSPRYKVTKRGQDVALRCDPISGHVSLYWYRQALGQGPEFLTYFNYEAQQDKSGLPNDRFSAERPEGSISTLTIQRTEQRDSAMYRCAISAMGNTEAFFGQGTRLTVV.